This entry concerns a single T cell receptor beta chain. The antigen remains unidentified. The entry originates in a study of OX40 agonist ivuxolimab in advanced cancers. Study-level background: With ivuxolimab, an agonistic anti-OX40 (CD134) antibody, patients were treated. Recorded diagnoses for dose-escalation patients were hepatocellular carcinoma, melanoma, renal cell or head and neck cancer.

Repertoires were generated with immunoSEQ multiplex PCR, while TCRdb's copy carries only in-frame clones and drops some. This table holds some 99,000 clones, 90% found once. The CDR3 is made up of 15 amino acids. The V gene end was trimmed by 4 bases and the J gene end by 6 bases; junction bases not matched to a gene: 6. Germline V lookup: CDR1 MRHNA, CDR2 SNTAGT. Broader study findings: Researchers report that CD8+ T cells had, on average, more expanded clones than CD4+. Low normalized clonal expansion also occurred in some nonresponding patients.

This rearrangement joins TRBV6-4 to TRBJ2-1, with 10 bases fitting TRBD2. The receptor was derived from an adult with an advanced solid tumor such as melanoma, head and neck, liver or kidney cancer. The sample consisted of CD4+ or CD8+ T cells sorted from blood, taken in a trial of the OX40 agonist ivuxolimab. CDR3 protein: CASSAFSSGGNEQFF. The CDR3 DNA reads TGTGCCAGCAGTGCATTCTCTAGCGGGGGCAATGAGCAGTTCTTC.